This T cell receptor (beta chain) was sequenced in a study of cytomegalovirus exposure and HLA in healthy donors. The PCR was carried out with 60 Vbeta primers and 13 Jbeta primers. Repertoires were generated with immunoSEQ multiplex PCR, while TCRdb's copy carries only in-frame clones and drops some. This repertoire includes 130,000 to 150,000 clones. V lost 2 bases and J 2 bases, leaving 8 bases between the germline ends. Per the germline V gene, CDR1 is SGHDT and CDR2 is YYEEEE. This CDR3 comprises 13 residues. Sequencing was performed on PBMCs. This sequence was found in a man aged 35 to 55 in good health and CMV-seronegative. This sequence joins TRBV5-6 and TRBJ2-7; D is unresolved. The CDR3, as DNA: TGTGCCAGCAGCTTATCTGTTCCCTACGAGCAGTACTTC. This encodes CASSLSVPYEQYF.